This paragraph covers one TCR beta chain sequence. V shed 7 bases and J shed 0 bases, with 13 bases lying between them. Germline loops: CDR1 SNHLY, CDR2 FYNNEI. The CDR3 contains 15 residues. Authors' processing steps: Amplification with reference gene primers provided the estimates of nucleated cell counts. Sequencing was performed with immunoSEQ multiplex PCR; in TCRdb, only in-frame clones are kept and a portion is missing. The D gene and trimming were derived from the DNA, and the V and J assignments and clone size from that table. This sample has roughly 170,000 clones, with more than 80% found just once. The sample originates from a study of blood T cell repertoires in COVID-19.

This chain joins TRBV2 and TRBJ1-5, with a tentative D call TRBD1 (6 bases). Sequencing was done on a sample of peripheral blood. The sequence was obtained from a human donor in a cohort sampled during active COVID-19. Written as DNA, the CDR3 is TGTGCCAGCACCGAACAGGGTCATAGCAATCAGCCCCAGCATTTT. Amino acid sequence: CASTEQGHSNQPQHF.